Listed here are 23 T cell receptor beta chains from one sample, sequenced in a study of CXCR3-negative and CXCR3-positive naive CD8 T cells. These receptors have no identified antigens. Notes on the study in general: CXCR3-expressing naive cells carried TRB CDR3s more hydrophobic than those of CXCR3-negative naive cells.

UMI labels and 5' RACE were used to prepare the TRB cDNA libraries. TCRdb reprocessed the 5' RACE reads, with one entry per CDR3 protein and no DNA. The ten most abundant clones cover about 0.35% of a sample with approximately 100,000 distinct CDR3 sequences. Source material: naive CXCR3+ CD8+ T cells from blood. Subset indicated: CD45RO-CCR7+CD27+CD95- naive CD8+ T cells expressing CXCR3 (TNR3+). The receptors here all came from a human donor in good health. Some clones in this sample may be carry-over from other donors' samples.

The V call is TRBV2, the J call TRBJ2-2; TCRdb returns TRBD1, unconfirmable since there is no DNA. Germline lookup yields CDR1 SNHLY and CDR2 FYNNEI. The CDR3 contains 16 residues. This chain's CDR3 is CASSDTGTGFTGELFF. Supplemented by reference TRBV2 and TRBJ2-2, the full variable domain reads EPEVTQTPSHQVTQMGQEVILRCVPISNHLYFYWYRQILGQKVEFLVSFYNNEISEKSEIFDDQFSVERPDGSNFTLKIRSTKLEDSAMYFCASSDTGTGFTGELFFGEGSRLTVL.

The chain carries TRBV11-2 and TRBJ2-1; the D call of TRBD2 rests on TCRdb alone, since no DNA is present to check it. The CDR3 has 16 amino acids. In germline, CDR1 is SGHAT, CDR2 FQNNGV. CDR3 in amino acids: CASSLVASGRRNEQFF.

This chain joins TRBV7-9 and TRBJ1-1; TCRdb picks TRBD1, but there is no DNA to check that call. CDR1 and CDR2 (germline): SEHNR, FQNEAQ (reference sequence). The CDR3 is 15 amino acids. The CDR3 reads CASSLRQGLNTEAFF.

V gene TRBV5-1 combines with J gene TRBJ1-2; TCRdb returns TRBD1, unconfirmable since there is no DNA. CDR1 and CDR2 from the germline V gene are SGHRS and YFSETQ. CDR3 length equals 12 residues. This CDR3 reads CASTGGSYGYTF.

The gene calls are TRBV9 and TRBJ2-7; TCRdb selects TRBD1, and the lack of DNA leaves this call unchecked. Germline assignment: CDR1 SGDLS and CDR2 YYNGEE. This CDR3 has 15 amino acids. The CDR3 loop reads CASSEGGGGSYEQYF.

The V call is TRBV7-9, the J call TRBJ2-1; TCRdb's D call, TRBD1, is unchecked because there is no DNA. The CDR3 loop spans 15 amino acids. Germline V gene sequence: CDR1 SEHNR, CDR2 FQNEAQ (reference sequence). The CDR3 is CASSLVGPVYNEQFF.

The chain couples TRBV29-1 to TRBJ2-1. Germline CDR1 SQVTM, CDR2 ANQGSEA. The CDR3 spans 11 residues. The chain's CDR3 is CSVEVNHEQFF.

The chain uses TRBV7-9 and TRBJ2-7; checking the TCRdb D call of TRBD1 is not possible without DNA. Germline V gene lookup returns CDR1 SEHNR and CDR2 FQNEAQ (reference sequence). The CDR3 has 16 residues. CDR3 sequence: CASRHQTGTDFYEQYF.

The chain recombines TRBV7-2 with TRBJ2-5; TCRdb's D call, TRBD2, is unchecked because there is no DNA. Germline CDR1 reads SGHTA; CDR2 reads FQGNSA. The CDR3 is made up of 16 amino acids. This CDR3 is CASSLGWGVAQETQYF.

The chain has TRBV5-6 and TRBJ2-6; with no DNA, the TCRdb D assignment of TRBD1 cannot be verified. CDR1 is SGHDT, CDR2 YYEEEE, per germline. CDR3 size: 16 residues. CDR3 region: CASSFGTGPGANVLTF.

This chain joins TRBV13 and TRBJ2-7; TCRdb's D call, TRBD1, is unchecked because there is no DNA. CDR1 and CDR2 from the germline V gene are PRHDT and FYEKMQ (reference sequence). The CDR3 sequence is 15 residues long. The CDR3 region is CASSLGPATLYEQYF.

This rearrangement joins TRBV4-3 to TRBJ2-2; lacking DNA, the TRBD1 call made by TCRdb goes unchecked. The CDR3 contains 15 residues. The germline CDR1 and CDR2 sequences are LGHNA and YSLEER. CDR3 sequence: CASSPGLASTGELFF.

The CDR3 loop reads CAGGAGENTDTQYF. The J gene is TRBJ2-3, the V gene TRBV28; TCRdb gives TRBD2 as the D gene, but with no DNA this cannot be confirmed. This CDR3 contains 14 residues. Germline V gene data show CDR1 as MDHEN and CDR2 as SYDVKM.

The J gene is TRBJ2-3, the V gene TRBV28; the TCRdb call, TRBD1, lacks DNA for checking. Per germline, CDR1 MDHEN and CDR2 SYDVKM. The CDR3 runs to 14 residues. CDR3 sequence: CASSLTGGRDTQYF. Full variable domain (remainder filled in from reference TRBV28 and TRBJ2-3): DVKVTQSSRYLVKRTGEKVFLECVQDMDHENMFWYRQDPGLGLRLIYFSYDVKMKEKGDIPEGYSVSREKKERFSLILESASTNQTSMYLCASSLTGGRDTQYFGPGTRLTVL.

The V gene is TRBV7-3, the J gene TRBJ2-2; TCRdb indicates TRBD1, and absent DNA this call remains unverified. The CDR3 sequence is 14 residues long. Germline CDR1 reads SGHTA; CDR2 reads FQGTGA. The CDR3 loop is CASRAGENTGELFF.

The CDR3 sequence is CSARARTGDEAFF. The rearrangement uses TRBV20-1 and TRBJ1-1; TCRdb lists TRBD1, though no DNA is available to test this call. Germline V gene data show CDR1 as DFQATT and CDR2 as SNEGSKA (reference sequence). The CDR3 runs to 13 residues.

The chain links TRBV13 to TRBJ2-1; the D call of TRBD1 rests on TCRdb alone, since no DNA is present to check it. From germline, CDR1 is PRHDT and CDR2 FYEKMQ (reference sequence). CDR3 length: 15 amino acids. This CDR3 is CASSSDGTEYNEQFF.

The chain carries TRBV12-3 or TRBV12-4 and TRBJ1-2; checking the TCRdb D call of TRBD1 is not possible without DNA. The CDR3 is 14 residues long. This CDR3 reads CASSLMGQPHGYTF.

The V call is TRBV7-9, the J call TRBJ1-4. This CDR3 has 17 residues. Germline CDR1 is SEHNR and CDR2 is FQNEAQ (reference sequence). The CDR3: CASSSGLFDPTNEKLFF.

This chain joins TRBV4-1 and TRBJ2-7; the TRBD1 assignment by TCRdb is unverifiable without DNA. Germline loops: CDR1 MGHRA, CDR2 YSYEKL. The CDR3 is 16 residues long. This CDR3 reads CASSQEGSAGALGQYF.

This chain uses TRBV19 with TRBJ1-1. Looked up from germline, CDR1 is LNHDA and CDR2 is SQIVND (reference sequence). This CDR3 is built from 13 residues. The CDR3 sequence is CASTQTRNTEAFF.

The chain is built from TRBV19 and TRBJ1-5; TCRdb designates TRBD1, a call that cannot be tested without DNA. The CDR3 extends over 15 amino acids. CDR1 is LNHDA, CDR2 SQIVND, per germline (reference sequence). CDR3 amino acids: CASSIMLAGKGDQHF.

This CDR3 is CASSSTGIVYEQYF. The genes are TRBV11-2 and TRBJ2-7; checking the TCRdb D call of TRBD1 is not possible without DNA. The germline V gene has CDR1 SGHAT and CDR2 FQNNGV. This CDR3 contains 14 residues.